A selection of T cell receptor beta chains follows, all from one sample in a study of control samples from healthy donors and cancer patients. This table comes from immunoSEQ multiplex PCR, and its TCRdb copy is limited to in-frame clones, with some not included. The sample consists of about 86,000 clones, approximately 95% of them appearing once. Sequenced input: blood. These receptor sequences come from a woman aged 25 to 39 in good health. The CDR3 runs from the conserved cysteine through the conserved F or W. Each record gives: J gene, D gene, V gene, clone size, CDR3 DNA, CDR3 protein. The D gene is left open where the match is weak. Clone size, where shown, is once, few, many, or a class for clones that have expanded.

J gene: TRBJ1-4
D gene: .
V gene: TRBV10-3
clone size: .
CDR3 DNA: TGTGCCACTTCGACAGGTCGTGATGAAAAACTGTTTTTT
CDR3 protein: CATSTGRDEKLFF

J gene: TRBJ2-3
D gene: TRBD1
V gene: TRBV24-1
clone size: .
CDR3 DNA: TGTGCCACCAGTGACCTCCGGGACAGGACAGATACGCAGTATTTT
CDR3 protein: CATSDLRDRTDTQYF

J gene: TRBJ2-5
D gene: TRBD1
V gene: TRBV5-1
clone size: .
CDR3 DNA: TGCGCCAGCAGCCCGGGACAGGAGGGGGAGACCCAGTACTTC
CDR3 protein: CASSPGQEGETQYF

J gene: TRBJ1-2
D gene: .
V gene: TRBV28
clone size: .
CDR3 DNA: TGTGCCAGCAGTTTGGGGGCCTATGGCTACACCTTC
CDR3 protein: CASSLGAYGYTF

J gene: TRBJ1-1
D gene: .
V gene: TRBV6-1
clone size: .
CDR3 DNA: TGTGCCAGCAGTGAAGCCCACCCACAGGCAGGGACCAAGGGAGCTTTCTTT
CDR3 protein: CASSEAHPQAGTKGAFF

J gene: TRBJ2-7
D gene: TRBD2
V gene: TRBV5-4
clone size: .
CDR3 DNA: TGTGCCAGCAGCGTCGGGGGGACCACCTACGAGCAGTACTTC
CDR3 protein: CASSVGGTTYEQYF

J gene: TRBJ2-7
D gene: .
V gene: TRBV3-1/TRBV3-2
clone size: .
CDR3 DNA: TGTGCCAGCAGCCCTCCCGGGGGCTTAAGCTCCTACGAGCAGTACTTC
CDR3 protein: CASSPPGGLSSYEQYF

J gene: TRBJ1-1
D gene: .
V gene: TRBV5-1
clone size: .
CDR3 DNA: TGCGCCAGCAGCTTGGATTCCGGGGTTGAAGCTTTCTTT
CDR3 protein: CASSLDSGVEAFF

J gene: TRBJ1-6
D gene: TRBD1
V gene: TRBV5-6
clone size: .
CDR3 DNA: TGTGCCAGCAGCTACGACAGGGGGCTAGGCTCACCCCTCCACTTT
CDR3 protein: CASSYDRGLGSPLHF

J gene: TRBJ2-3
D gene: .
V gene: TRBV3-1/TRBV3-2
clone size: .
CDR3 DNA: TGTGCCAGCAGCCTGGTGGCTAGCACAGATACGCAGTATTTT
CDR3 protein: CASSLVASTDTQYF

J gene: TRBJ2-1
D gene: .
V gene: TRBV15
clone size: once
CDR3 DNA: TGTGCCACCACTGCGAGGGGGGGTACAAATGAGCAGTTCTTC
CDR3 protein: CATTARGGTNEQFF

J gene: TRBJ2-5
D gene: TRBD1
V gene: TRBV24-1
clone size: .
CDR3 DNA: TGTGCCACCAGTGAGGGGGACAGGGTCCCCAAAACACAAGAGACCCAGTACTTC
CDR3 protein: CATSEGDRVPKTQETQYF

J gene: TRBJ1-3
D gene: .
V gene: TRBV21-1
clone size: once
CDR3 DNA: TGTGCCAGCAGCAAAGATGAGGGTGGAAACACCATATATTTT
CDR3 protein: CASSKDEGGNTIYF

J gene: TRBJ2-1
D gene: TRBD2
V gene: TRBV4-1
clone size: .
CDR3 DNA: TGCGCCAGCAGCCCCCTAGGGCTAGCGGGGTCATACAATGAGCAGTTCTTC
CDR3 protein: CASSPLGLAGSYNEQFF

J gene: TRBJ2-6
D gene: TRBD1
V gene: TRBV4-2
clone size: .
CDR3 DNA: TGTGCCAGCAGCCTCGGGACAGGGAACTCTGGGGCCAACGTCCTGACTTTC
CDR3 protein: CASSLGTGNSGANVLTF

J gene: TRBJ1-4
D gene: .
V gene: TRBV28
clone size: .
CDR3 DNA: TGTGCCAGCAGCTTCGGAACCATAGCAACTAATGAAAAACTGTTTTTT
CDR3 protein: CASSFGTIATNEKLFF

J gene: TRBJ1-4
D gene: .
V gene: TRBV19
clone size: .
CDR3 DNA: TGTGCCAGTAGCCGACAGACAACTAATGAAAAACTGTTTTTT
CDR3 protein: CASSRQTTNEKLFF

J gene: TRBJ1-5
D gene: .
V gene: TRBV28
clone size: .
CDR3 DNA: TGTGCCAGCACCTCGGTGGGTCAGCCCCAGCATTTT
CDR3 protein: CASTSVGQPQHF

J gene: TRBJ2-1
D gene: .
V gene: TRBV4-1
clone size: .
CDR3 DNA: TGCGCCAGCAGCCACCAGGGAAAGGACAATGAGCAGTTCTTC
CDR3 protein: CASSHQGKDNEQFF

J gene: TRBJ2-6
D gene: TRBD1
V gene: TRBV15
clone size: .
CDR3 DNA: TGTGCCACCAGTTCAACCCCAACAGGGGCTGGGGCCAACGTCCTGACTTTC
CDR3 protein: CATSSTPTGAGANVLTF

J gene: TRBJ1-2
D gene: TRBD1
V gene: TRBV29-1
clone size: .
CDR3 DNA: TGCAGCGTAGGGACAGGGGGCGGCTATGGCTACACCTTC
CDR3 protein: CSVGTGGGYGYTF

J gene: TRBJ1-2
D gene: .
V gene: TRBV7-8
clone size: .
CDR3 DNA: TGTGCCAGCAGCTTAGCGAGTACCTATGGCTACACCTTC
CDR3 protein: CASSLASTYGYTF

J gene: TRBJ2-1
D gene: .
V gene: TRBV9
clone size: .
CDR3 DNA: TGTGCCAGCAGCCCTACCAGGGGCGACCTCCTACAAGGTGAGCAGTTCTTC
CDR3 protein: CASSPTRGDLLQGEQFF

J gene: TRBJ1-4
D gene: TRBD1
V gene: TRBV6-5
clone size: .
CDR3 DNA: TGTGCCAGCAGTAGAGGACAGGGGGCGGGGGAAAAACTGTTTTTT
CDR3 protein: CASSRGQGAGEKLFF

J gene: TRBJ2-1
D gene: TRBD2
V gene: TRBV5-4
clone size: .
CDR3 DNA: TGTGCCAGCAGCAATACAGGGTGGCTAGCGGGCCCTAGCTCCTACAATGAGCAGTTCTTC
CDR3 protein: CASSNTGWLAGPSSYNEQFF

J gene: TRBJ1-5
D gene: .
V gene: TRBV4-2
clone size: .
CDR3 DNA: TGTGCCAGCAGCCAAGTTAAACAACTCAATCAGCCCCAGCATTTT
CDR3 protein: CASSQVKQLNQPQHF

J gene: TRBJ1-5
D gene: TRBD1
V gene: TRBV6-6
clone size: .
CDR3 DNA: TGTGCCAGCACCCAACAGGGGGCGCCGGGCAATCAGCCCCAGCATTTT
CDR3 protein: CASTQQGAPGNQPQHF

J gene: TRBJ2-1
D gene: TRBD2
V gene: TRBV9
clone size: .
CDR3 DNA: TGTGCCAGCAGCGTGCTAGCGGGGGGATACAATGAGCAGTTCTTC
CDR3 protein: CASSVLAGGYNEQFF

J gene: TRBJ1-2
D gene: TRBD1
V gene: TRBV18
clone size: .
CDR3 DNA: TGTGCCAGCTCACCGGTCTCTGCCAGGGGGGTTAACTATGGCTACACCTTC
CDR3 protein: CASSPVSARGVNYGYTF

J gene: TRBJ1-1
D gene: .
V gene: TRBV3-1/TRBV3-2
clone size: once
CDR3 DNA: TGTGCCAGCAGCCGGGGTTCGAACCCCCGGGCTTTCTTT
CDR3 protein: CASSRGSNPRAFF

J gene: TRBJ1-5
D gene: .
V gene: TRBV10-3
clone size: .
CDR3 DNA: TGTGCCATCTCGCCCGGGAAGGGTAGCAATCAGCCCCAGCATTTT
CDR3 protein: CAISPGKGSNQPQHF

J gene: TRBJ2-1
D gene: .
V gene: TRBV12-3/TRBV12-4
clone size: .
CDR3 DNA: TGTGCCAGCAGTTTTGACAACTACAATGAGCAGTTCTTC
CDR3 protein: CASSFDNYNEQFF

J gene: TRBJ1-4
D gene: TRBD1
V gene: TRBV3-1/TRBV3-2
clone size: once
CDR3 DNA: TGTGCCAGCAGCAGACAGGGGAATGAAAAACTGTTTTTT
CDR3 protein: CASSRQGNEKLFF

J gene: TRBJ1-4
D gene: .
V gene: TRBV5-1
clone size: .
CDR3 DNA: TGCGCCAGCAGCTTGACAACAACTAATGAAAAACTGTTTTTT
CDR3 protein: CASSLTTTNEKLFF

J gene: TRBJ2-1
D gene: TRBD1
V gene: TRBV5-4
clone size: .
CDR3 DNA: TGTGCCAGCAGCTCCGGACAGGGTCGTGAGCAGTTCTTC
CDR3 protein: CASSSGQGREQFF

J gene: TRBJ2-2
D gene: TRBD2
V gene: TRBV10-3
clone size: .
CDR3 DNA: TGTGCCATCAGTCTAGCGGGAGAAACCGGGGAGCTGTTTTTT
CDR3 protein: CAISLAGETGELFF

J gene: TRBJ1-2
D gene: .
V gene: TRBV19
clone size: once
CDR3 DNA: TGTGCCAGTAGTATAGATCGGCAGGCTAATGGCTACACCTTC
CDR3 protein: CASSIDRQANGYTF

J gene: TRBJ1-4
D gene: .
V gene: TRBV28
clone size: .
CDR3 DNA: TGTGCCAGCAGGCATAGAGTGGGTCCGGCTAATGAAAAACTGTTTTTT
CDR3 protein: CASRHRVGPANEKLFF

J gene: TRBJ2-7
D gene: .
V gene: TRBV7-8
clone size: .
CDR3 DNA: TGTGCCAGCAGCTCGGACCGCAGCTCCTACGAGCAGTACTTC
CDR3 protein: CASSSDRSSYEQYF

J gene: TRBJ2-7
D gene: .
V gene: TRBV3-1/TRBV3-2
clone size: .
CDR3 DNA: TGTGCCAGCAGCAGGGGGGGCGAATACGAGCAGTACTTC
CDR3 protein: CASSRGGEYEQYF

J gene: TRBJ1-1
D gene: TRBD1
V gene: TRBV15
clone size: .
CDR3 DNA: TGTGCCACCAGCAGACTGGACAGGGGCACTGAAGCTTTCTTT
CDR3 protein: CATSRLDRGTEAFF

J gene: TRBJ1-6
D gene: .
V gene: TRBV2
clone size: .
CDR3 DNA: TGTGCCAGCAGAGACGAAGGAGGGAAGTTCTACTCCTATAATTCACCCCTCCACTTT
CDR3 protein: CASRDEGGKFYSYNSPLHF

J gene: TRBJ2-3
D gene: TRBD1
V gene: TRBV5-4
clone size: .
CDR3 DNA: TGTGCCAGCAGCTTCGGACAGGGGGCAGTAGATACGCAGTATTTT
CDR3 protein: CASSFGQGAVDTQYF